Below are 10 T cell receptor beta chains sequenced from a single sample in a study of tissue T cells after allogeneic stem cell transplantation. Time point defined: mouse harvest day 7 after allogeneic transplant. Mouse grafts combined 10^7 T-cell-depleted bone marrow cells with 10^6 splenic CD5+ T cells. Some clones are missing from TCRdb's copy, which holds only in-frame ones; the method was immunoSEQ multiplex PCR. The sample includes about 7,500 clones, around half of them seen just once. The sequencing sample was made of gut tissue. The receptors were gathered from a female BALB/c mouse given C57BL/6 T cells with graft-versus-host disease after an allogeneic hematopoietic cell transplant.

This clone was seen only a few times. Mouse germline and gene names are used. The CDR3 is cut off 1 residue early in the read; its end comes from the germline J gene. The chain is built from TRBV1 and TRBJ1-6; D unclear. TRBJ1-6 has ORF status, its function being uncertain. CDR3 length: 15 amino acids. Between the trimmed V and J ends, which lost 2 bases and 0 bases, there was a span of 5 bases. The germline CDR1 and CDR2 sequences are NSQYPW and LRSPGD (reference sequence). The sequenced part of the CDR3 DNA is TGCACCTGCAGTGCACGGGATTCCTATAATTCGCCCCTCTAC. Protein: CTCSARDSYNSPLY. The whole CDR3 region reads CTCSARDSYNSPLYF.

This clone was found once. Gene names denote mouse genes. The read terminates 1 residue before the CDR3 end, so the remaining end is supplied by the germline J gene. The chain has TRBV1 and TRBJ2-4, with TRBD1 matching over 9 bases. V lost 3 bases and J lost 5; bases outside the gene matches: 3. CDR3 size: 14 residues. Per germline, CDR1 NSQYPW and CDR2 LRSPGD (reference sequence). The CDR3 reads CTCSATGGGNTLYF. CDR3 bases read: TGCACCTGCAGTGCCACAGGGGGCGGAAACACCTTGTAC.

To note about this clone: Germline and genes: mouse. The CDR3 sequence is CAWSLDWGYEQYF. The CDR3 bases that were read are TGTGCCTGGAGTCTCGACTGGGGGTATGAACAGTAC. The V call is TRBV31, the J call TRBJ2-7; 9 bases are shared with TRBD2. Read sequence stops 1 residue before the CDR3 end, and the germline J gene provides the missing end. Germline CDR1 reads GKSSPN; CDR2 reads SITVG. The CDR3 sequence is 13 residues long. The J segment lost 4 bases and the V segment lost 0 bases, leaving 1 base of the junction unmatched.

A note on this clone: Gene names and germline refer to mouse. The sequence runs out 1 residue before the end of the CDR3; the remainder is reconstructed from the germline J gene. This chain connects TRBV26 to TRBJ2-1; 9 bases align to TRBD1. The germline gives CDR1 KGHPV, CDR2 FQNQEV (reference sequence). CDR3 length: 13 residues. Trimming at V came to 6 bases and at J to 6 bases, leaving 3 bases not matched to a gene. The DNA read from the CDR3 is TGTGCCAGCAGACGACAGGGGGGTGCTGAGCAGTTC. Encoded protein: CASRRQGGAEQF. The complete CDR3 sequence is CASRRQGGAEQFF.

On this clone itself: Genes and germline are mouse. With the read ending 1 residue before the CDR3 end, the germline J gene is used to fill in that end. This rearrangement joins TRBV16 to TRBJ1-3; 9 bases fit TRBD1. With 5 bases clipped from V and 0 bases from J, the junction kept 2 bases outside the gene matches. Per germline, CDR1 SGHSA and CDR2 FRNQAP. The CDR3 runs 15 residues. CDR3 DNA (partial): TGTGCAAGCAGCCCGGGACAGGGTTCTGGAAATACGCTCTAT. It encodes CASSPGQGSGNTLY. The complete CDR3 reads CASSPGQGSGNTLYF.

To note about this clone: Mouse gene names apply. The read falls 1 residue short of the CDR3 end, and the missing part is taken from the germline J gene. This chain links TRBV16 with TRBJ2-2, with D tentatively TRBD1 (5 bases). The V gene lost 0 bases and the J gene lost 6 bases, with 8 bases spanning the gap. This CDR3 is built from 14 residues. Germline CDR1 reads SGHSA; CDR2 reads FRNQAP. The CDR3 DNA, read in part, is TGTGCAAGCAGCTTAGATCCAGGGTCCGGGCAGCTCTAC. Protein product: CASSLDPGSGQLY. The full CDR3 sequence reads CASSLDPGSGQLYF.

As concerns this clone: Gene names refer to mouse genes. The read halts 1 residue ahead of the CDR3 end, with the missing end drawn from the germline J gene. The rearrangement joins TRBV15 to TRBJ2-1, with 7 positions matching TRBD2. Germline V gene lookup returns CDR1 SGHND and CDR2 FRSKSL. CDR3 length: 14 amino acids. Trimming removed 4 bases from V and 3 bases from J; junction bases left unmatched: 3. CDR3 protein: CASSYGTVYAEQFF. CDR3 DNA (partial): TGTGCCAGCAGTTACGGGACTGTCTATGCTGAGCAGTTC. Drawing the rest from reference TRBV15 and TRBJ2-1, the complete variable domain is DAGVTQTPRHEVAEKGQTIILKCEPVSGHNDLFWYRQTKIQGLELLSYFRSKSLMEDGGAFKDRFKAEMLNSSFSTLKIQPTEPKDSAVYLCASSYGTVYAEQFFGPGTRLTVL.

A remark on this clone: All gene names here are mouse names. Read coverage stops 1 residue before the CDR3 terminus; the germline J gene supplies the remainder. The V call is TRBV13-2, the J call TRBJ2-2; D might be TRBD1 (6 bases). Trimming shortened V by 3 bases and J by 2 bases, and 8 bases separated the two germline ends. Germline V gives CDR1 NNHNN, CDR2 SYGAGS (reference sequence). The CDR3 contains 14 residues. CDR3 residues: CASGAGENTGQLYF. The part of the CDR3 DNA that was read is TGTGCCAGCGGTGCAGGGGAGAACACCGGGCAGCTCTAC.

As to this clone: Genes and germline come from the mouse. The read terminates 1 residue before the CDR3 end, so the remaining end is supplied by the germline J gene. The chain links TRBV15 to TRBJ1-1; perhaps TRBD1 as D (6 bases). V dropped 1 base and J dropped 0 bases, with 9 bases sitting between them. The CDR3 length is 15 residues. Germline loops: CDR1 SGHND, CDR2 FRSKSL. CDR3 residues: CASSLGRGPNTEVFF. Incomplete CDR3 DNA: TGTGCCAGCAGTTTAGGCAGGGGTCCAAACACAGAAGTCTTC.

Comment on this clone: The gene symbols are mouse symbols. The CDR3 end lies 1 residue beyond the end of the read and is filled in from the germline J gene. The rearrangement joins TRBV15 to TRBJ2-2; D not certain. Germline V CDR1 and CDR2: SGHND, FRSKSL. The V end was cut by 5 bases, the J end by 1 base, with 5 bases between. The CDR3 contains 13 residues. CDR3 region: CASSEGNTGQLYF. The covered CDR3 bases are TGTGCCAGCAGTGAGGGAAACACCGGGCAGCTCTAC. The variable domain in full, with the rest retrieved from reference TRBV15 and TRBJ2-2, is DAGVTQTPRHEVAEKGQTIILKCEPVSGHNDLFWYRQTKIQGLELLSYFRSKSLMEDGGAFKDRFKAEMLNSSFSTLKIQPTEPKDSAVYLCASSEGNTGQLYFGEGSKLTVL.